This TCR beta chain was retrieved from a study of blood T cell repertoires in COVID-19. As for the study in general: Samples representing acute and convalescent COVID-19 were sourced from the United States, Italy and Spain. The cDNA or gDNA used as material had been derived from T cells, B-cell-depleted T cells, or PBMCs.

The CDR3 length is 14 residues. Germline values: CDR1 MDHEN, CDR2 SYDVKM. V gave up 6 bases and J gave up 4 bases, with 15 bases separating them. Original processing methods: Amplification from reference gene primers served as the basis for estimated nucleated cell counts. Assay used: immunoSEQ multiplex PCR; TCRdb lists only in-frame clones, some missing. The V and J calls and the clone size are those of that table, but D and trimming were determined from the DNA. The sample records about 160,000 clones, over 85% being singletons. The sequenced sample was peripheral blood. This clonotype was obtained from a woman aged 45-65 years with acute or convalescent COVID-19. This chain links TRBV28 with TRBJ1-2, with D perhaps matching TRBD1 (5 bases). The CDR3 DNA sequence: TGTGCCAGCAGCTCCAATGACAGACTCTATGGCTACACCTTC. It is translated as CASSSNDRLYGYTF.